This T cell receptor beta chain was retrieved from a study of CD8+ T cells in alopecia areata. Regarding the study as a whole: Relative to mice, TCR sharing across patients was less clear, a difference possibly HLA-related.

V shed 7 bases, J shed 0 bases, and the junction held 13 bases outside the gene matches. Looked up from germline, CDR1 is SEHNR and CDR2 is FQNEAQ (reference sequence). The CDR3 has 18 residues. In each case, RNA was isolated and then reverse transcribed into cDNA as the sequencing template. Produced via immunoSEQ multiplex PCR; TCRdb's table is partial and in-frame only. The sample yields some 170,000 clones, about 67% seen once. As for this clone: Its specificity is unknown.

Collection of lesional scalp punch biopsies and peripheral blood was performed in alopecia areata patients. Sorted populations comprised CD4+ and CD8+ T cells obtained from PBMCs. The TCR sequence derives from a human donor with alopecia areata. J is TRBJ2-1 and V is TRBV7-9, with 9 bases lining up with TRBD2. Source: CD8+ T cells sorted from blood, taken at week 0. Here the CDR3 DNA reads TGTGCCAGCACCTTCTCAGCGGGGGGTCTGAGCTCCTACAATGAGCAGTTCTTC. Translating gives CASTFSAGGLSSYNEQFF.